The sequence of this T cell receptor beta chain was determined in a study of cytomegalovirus exposure and HLA in healthy donors. Study outcomes and limitations: TCR beta sequences numbering over 15,000 were associated with HLA alleles at 0.05 false discovery rate in a later analysis. The study had only CMV serostatus as immune exposure information. Several of the most significant clusters appeared linked to common viral pathogens, based on a later analysis.

For this clone: The antigen is undetermined.

PCR primers comprised 60 Vbeta and 13 Jbeta primers. In the authors' workflow: Later analysis identified some 88 million unique TCR beta chains, about 10 million shared. Measured with immunoSEQ multiplex PCR; TCRdb has only the in-frame clones, and not every one. That table is the source of V, J and clone size, and D and trimming were worked out from the DNA. The sample has over 95,000 clones; 74% are singletons. This CDR3 contains 13 residues. V was trimmed by 11 bases and J by 0 bases, leaving 14 bases between them. Germline V CDR1 and CDR2: MNHEY, SVGAGI. V and J are TRBV6-5 and TRBJ2-7; no clear D gene. Material for sequencing was PBMCs. The source is a human donor in good health. CDR3 coding DNA: TGTGCCGTGTTAAGCACCGTCTCCTACGAGCAGTACTTC. Translated: CAVLSTVSYEQYF.